The 14 T cell receptor beta chains reported below all come from one sample, sequenced in a study of blood T cell repertoires in COVID-19. Libraries were prepared by immunoSEQ multiplex PCR; TCRdb keeps only in-frame clonotypes and omits some of them. The table has approximately 110,000 clones, almost 90% seen once. Source material: peripheral blood. The receptors originated from a woman between 50 and 59 years old with active or convalescent COVID-19.

This chain uses TRBV15 with TRBJ1-5, with D possibly TRBD1 on 5 matching bases. This CDR3 has 20 residues. Trimming shortened V by 0 bases and J by 1 base, and 22 bases separated the two germline ends. Germline V CDR1 and CDR2: LNHNV, YYDKDF (reference sequence). Written as DNA, the CDR3 is TGTGCCACCAGCAGAGATTCGAAAGGGGTTGGGGTTAGGAGCAATCAGCCCCAGCATTTT. This sequence encodes CATSRDSKGVGVRSNQPQHF.

CDR3: CASSRGRQGNTEAFF. CDR3 sequence (DNA): TGTGCCAGCTCACGCGGGCGACAGGGGAACACTGAAGCTTTCTTT. The J gene is TRBJ1-1, the V gene TRBV18; 7 nucleotides align to TRBD1. V shed 4 bases, J shed 1 base, and the junction held 6 bases outside the gene matches. The CDR3 is 15 amino acids. Per germline, CDR1 KGHSH and CDR2 LQKENI.

This clone occurred once. The V and J genes are TRBV9 and TRBJ1-1; D gene ambiguous. Germline V gene sequence: CDR1 SGDLS, CDR2 YYNGEE. The CDR3 consists of 13 residues. V gave up 0 bases and J gave up 7 bases, with 10 bases separating them. The CDR3 is CASSVGPRYEAFF. CDR3 coding DNA: TGTGCCAGCAGCGTAGGTCCCCGTTATGAAGCTTTCTTT.

The V call is TRBV9, the J call TRBJ2-1; a possible D gene is TRBD2 (5 bases). The CDR3 is made up of 15 amino acids. From germline, CDR1 is SGDLS and CDR2 YYNGEE. V lost 2 bases to trimming and J lost 1 base, with 10 bases between them. CDR3 sequence: CASSVYSDSYNEQFF. In nucleotides, the CDR3 is TGTGCCAGCAGCGTGTATAGCGATTCCTACAATGAGCAGTTCTTC.

The rearrangement links TRBV6-2 or TRBV6-3 to TRBJ2-2; TRBD1 matches 7 bases. CDR3 length: 18 residues. J lost 5 bases, V lost 0 bases, and 12 bases had no gene match. The germline gives CDR1 MNHEY, CDR2 SVGEGT. CDR3 region: CASSYSSQRQGKTGELFF. CDR3 bases: TGTGCCAGCAGTTACTCCTCCCAACGACAGGGAAAAACCGGGGAGCTGTTTTTT.

This clone came up a few times. The gene calls are TRBV4-3 and TRBJ1-2, with D hard to call. The CDR3 length is 14 residues. V dropped 3 bases and J dropped 1 base, with 9 bases sitting between them. Germline V lookup: CDR1 LGHNA, CDR2 YSLEER. This chain's CDR3 is CASSQSRLNYGYTF. The CDR3 DNA reads TGCGCCAGCAGCCAGAGCCGACTTAACTATGGCTACACCTTC.

This chain connects TRBV27 to TRBJ1-2; the D gene is possibly TRBD1 (6 bases). Trimming left V 2 bases short and J 4 bases short, with 8 bases between. The CDR3 length is 13 residues. Germline V gives CDR1 MNHEY, CDR2 SMNVEV (reference sequence). The CDR3 protein is CASSLTGSYGYTF. The CDR3 coding sequence is TGTGCCAGCAGTTTAACAGGGAGCTATGGCTACACCTTC.

This clone was seen a few times. The V call is TRBV7-9, the J call TRBJ1-3; D is perhaps TRBD1 (6 bases). The CDR3 has 13 amino acids. CDR1 is SEHNR and CDR2 is FQNEAQ in the germline V gene (reference sequence). The V end was cut by 9 bases, the J end by 0 bases, with 9 bases between. CDR3 bases: TGTGCCAGTTCAGGGGACTCTGGAAACACCATATATTTT. It specifies CASSGDSGNTIYF.

The chain recombines TRBV12-3 or TRBV12-4 with TRBJ1-1; D gene unclear. CDR3 length equals 13 residues. Trimming stripped 4 bases from V and 0 bases from J, with 6 bases between. CDR3 residues: CASSSVMNTEAFF. CDR3 DNA sequence: TGTGCCAGCAGTTCGGTCATGAACACTGAAGCTTTCTTT.

CDR3 amino acids: CASRATGGNYGYTF. The CDR3 DNA reads as TGTGCCAGCAGGGCCACGGGGGGCAACTATGGCTACACCTTC. The chain carries TRBV7-2 and TRBJ1-2; TRBD1 might be the D (6 bases). This CDR3 is 14 amino acids long. Trimming took 6 bases from V and 2 from J, leaving 13 bases between them. Per the germline V gene, CDR1 is SGHTA and CDR2 is FQGNSA.

The CDR3 region has the DNA TGTGCCAGCAGTCTGGGACAGGGGTACGAGCAGTACTTC. Translation: CASSLGQGYEQYF. The chain combines TRBV6-6 with TRBJ2-7, with TRBD1 identical over 10 bases. Trimming cost V 5 bases and J 4 bases; bases outside gene matches: 2. The CDR3 is made up of 13 amino acids. Per the germline V gene, CDR1 is MNHNY and CDR2 is SVGAGI (reference sequence).

The chain joins TRBV19 to TRBJ2-5; no reliable D call. The V gene lost 2 bases and the J gene lost 1 base, with 8 bases spanning the gap. The CDR3 runs to 14 residues. Germline CDR1 and CDR2: LNHDA and SQIVND (reference sequence). CDR3 protein: CASSITQSQETQYF. The CDR3 DNA reads as TGTGCCAGTAGTATAACGCAGTCCCAAGAGACCCAGTACTTC.

CDR3 in DNA: TGTGCCAGCAGCTTACCTGCGGTCACAGATACGCAGTATTTT. Translation gives CASSLPAVTDTQYF. The rearrangement uses TRBV7-3 and TRBJ2-3; D call uncertain. The CDR3 is 14 residues long. V was clipped by 2 bases and J by 2 bases, with 8 bases between them. Germline CDR1 SGHTA, CDR2 FQGTGA.

J is TRBJ2-2 and V is TRBV3-1 (or the pseudogene TRBV3-2); maybe TRBD2 (6 bases). This CDR3 region has 14 residues. V lost 1 base, J lost 3 bases, and 6 bases lay in between. Germline lookup yields CDR1 LGHDT and CDR2 YNNKEL (reference sequence). For the CDR3, the DNA is TGTGCCAGCAGCCAAGCGGGAGACACCGGGGAGCTGTTTTTT. It yields the protein CASSQAGDTGELFF.